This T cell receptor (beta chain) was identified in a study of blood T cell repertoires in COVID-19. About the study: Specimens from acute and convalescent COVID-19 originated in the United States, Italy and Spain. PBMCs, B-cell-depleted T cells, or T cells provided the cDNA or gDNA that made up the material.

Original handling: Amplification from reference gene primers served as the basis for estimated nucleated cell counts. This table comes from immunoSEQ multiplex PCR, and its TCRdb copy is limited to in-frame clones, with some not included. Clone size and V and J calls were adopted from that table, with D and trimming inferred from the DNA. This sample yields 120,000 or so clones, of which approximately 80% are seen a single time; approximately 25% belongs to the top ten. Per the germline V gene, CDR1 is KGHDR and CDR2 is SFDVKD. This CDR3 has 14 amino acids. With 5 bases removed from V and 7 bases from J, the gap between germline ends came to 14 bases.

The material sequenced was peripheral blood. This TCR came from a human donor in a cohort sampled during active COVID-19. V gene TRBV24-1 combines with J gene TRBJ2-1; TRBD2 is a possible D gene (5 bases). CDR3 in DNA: TGTGCCACCAGTGGGTCCGGGATACTGAATGAGCAGTTCTTC. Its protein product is CATSGSGILNEQFF.